One sample yielded the 28 T cell receptor beta chains listed below, sequenced in a study of blood T cell repertoires in COVID-19 (dated by TCRdb to 2018 to 2020). The receptor library was made with the immunoSEQ multiplex PCR assay. TCRdb stores this immuneACCESS table with in-frame sequences only. Part of the clones is absent; in the studies checked, under half of the shortfall reflects unresolved V genes, and no reason is known for the rest. The sample table shows a few hundred thousand clones, and 85% are seen once. 7.2% of the sample belongs to the ten largest clones. Source material: peripheral blood. Receptors were obtained from a human donor in a cohort sampled during active COVID-19.

The V and J genes are TRBV12-3 or TRBV12-4 and TRBJ2-7, with D maybe TRBD1 (5 bases). The CDR3 covers 13 residues. V was clipped by 6 bases and J by 7 bases, with 16 bases between them. CDR3 DNA sequence: TGTGCCAGCAGGTCGGACACTACTACTGAGCAGTACTTC. This sequence encodes CASRSDTTTEQYF.

In DNA, the CDR3 is TGCGCCAGCAGCCCATCAAGAGCCTCTAATGAAAAACTGTTTTTT. Encoded protein: CASSPSRASNEKLFF. The V and J genes are TRBV5-1 and TRBJ1-4; D is unresolved. The CDR3 sequence is 15 residues long. Germline V gene lookup returns CDR1 SGHRS and CDR2 YFSETQ. V lost 4 bases and J 3 bases, leaving 13 bases between the germline ends. Full variable domain (rest looked up from reference TRBV5-1 and TRBJ1-4): KAGVTQTPRYLIKTRGQQVTLSCSPISGHRSVSWYQQTPGQGLQFLFEYFSETQRNKGNFPGRFSGRQFSNSRSEMNVSTLELGDSALYLCASSPSRASNEKLFFGSGTQLSVL.

CDR3 DNA: TGTGCCAGCAGCCCCTATGCGGGCAATGAGCAGTTCTTC. It is translated as CASSPYAGNEQFF. V gene TRBV14 combines with J gene TRBJ2-1; D possibly corresponds to TRBD2 (5 bases). This CDR3 comprises 13 residues. With 4 bases removed from V and 6 bases from J, the gap between germline ends came to 10 bases. In germline, CDR1 is SGHDN, CDR2 FVKESK.

The chain has TRBV9 and TRBJ2-3, with D tentatively TRBD2 (5 bases). Germline V gene sequence: CDR1 SGDLS, CDR2 YYNGEE. This CDR3 has 16 amino acids. V was cut by 0 bases and J by 4 bases, with 15 bases left in between. CDR3 residues: CASSVEGSGVADTQYF. In DNA form, the CDR3 reads TGTGCCAGCAGCGTAGAAGGCAGCGGAGTCGCAGATACGCAGTATTTT.

In its sample, this clone was seen once. This chain connects TRBV9 to TRBJ1-1; 10 bases are shared with TRBD1. CDR3 size: 17 residues. The V segment lost 0 bases and the J segment 8 bases; nucleotides outside the gene matches: 13. Germline lookup yields CDR1 SGDLS and CDR2 YYNGEE. The DNA of the CDR3 is TGTGCCAGCAGCGTAGCGGGGACAGGGGAGACAGGACGCGAAGCTTTCTTT. It codes for CASSVAGTGETGREAFF.

On this clone: This specimen includes other DNA sequences encoding the same CDR3. The chain combines TRBV9 with TRBJ1-1, with D uncertain. CDR3 length: 13 residues. Germline V CDR1 and CDR2: SGDLS, YYNGEE. V was cut by 2 bases and J by 0 bases, with 5 bases left in between. The CDR3 reads CASSVEVNTEAFF. In nucleotides, the CDR3 is TGTGCCAGCAGCGTGGAGGTGAACACTGAAGCTTTCTTT. Using reference TRBV9 and TRBJ1-1 for the parts outside the CDR3, the full variable domain is DSGVTQTPKHLITATGQRVTLRCSPRSGDLSVYWYQQSLDQGLQFLIQYYNGEERAKGNILERFSAQQFPDLHSELNLSSLELGDSALYFCASSVEVNTEAFFGQGTRLTVV.

The gene calls are TRBV14 and TRBJ1-2, with D unresolved. There are 13 residues in the CDR3. CDR1 and CDR2 (germline): SGHDN, FVKESK. The V end lost 2 bases, the J end lost 8 bases, and 12 bases lay between the germline ends. Here the CDR3 DNA reads TGTGCCAGCAGCCAATCCTGGACGGGGGGCTACACCTTC. Encoded protein: CASSQSWTGGYTF.

V gene TRBV18 combines with J gene TRBJ1-5, with D hard to call. The V end lost 6 bases, the J end lost 2 bases, and 11 bases lay between the germline ends. Per the germline V gene, CDR1 is KGHSH and CDR2 is LQKENI. The CDR3 contains 14 residues. CDR3: CASSPWGGNQPQHF. DNA of the CDR3: TGTGCCAGCTCCCCCTGGGGAGGCAATCAGCCCCAGCATTTT.

The chain is built from TRBV18 and TRBJ2-6; tentative D call: TRBD1 (5 bases). V lost 1 base, J lost 0 bases, and 7 bases lay in between. Per the germline V gene, CDR1 is KGHSH and CDR2 is LQKENI. This CDR3 is built from 16 residues. CDR3 sequence reads: CASSPQTASGANVLTF. CDR3 DNA: TGTGCCAGCTCACCACAGACAGCCTCTGGGGCCAACGTCCTGACTTTC.

V and J are TRBV5-1 and TRBJ1-4, with 8 nucleotides matching TRBD1. Germline CDR1 SGHRS, CDR2 YFSETQ. V trimming: 1 base; J trimming: 7 bases; junction bases outside the gene matches: 3. The CDR3 is made up of 14 amino acids. Here the CDR3 reads CASSLTGGSEKLFF. The CDR3 DNA reads TGCGCCAGCAGCTTGACAGGGGGGTCTGAAAAACTGTTTTTT.

The chain has TRBV18 and TRBJ2-4, with TRBD2 matching 7 bases. With V trimmed by 3 bases and J by 9 bases, 5 bases remained unmatched. Germline-derived CDR1 and CDR2 are KGHSH and LQKENI. CDR3 length equals 13 residues. The CDR3 protein is CASSPQPGGIQYF. CDR3 bases: TGTGCCAGCTCACCGCAACCGGGGGGCATTCAGTACTTC.

This chain links TRBV19 with TRBJ1-2; D gene uncertain. The CDR3 is made up of 12 amino acids. Germline V gives CDR1 LNHDA, CDR2 SQIVND (reference sequence). The V gene lost 5 bases and the J gene lost 7 bases, with 11 bases spanning the gap. The DNA for the CDR3 is TGTGCCAGTAGTGAATCGGGGTTTGGCTACACCTTC. The encoded protein is CASSESGFGYTF. Full variable domain (remainder filled in from reference TRBV19 and TRBJ1-2): DGGITQSPKYLFRKEGQNVTLSCEQNLNHDAMYWYRQDPGQGLRLIYYSQIVNDFQKGDIAEGYSVSREKKESFPLTVTSAQKNPTAFYLCASSESGFGYTFGSGTRLTVV.

This clone came up once. For the CDR3, the DNA is TGTGCCAGCAGCCAAGGACAGGGGAGCTATGGCTACACCTTC. As protein: CASSQGQGSYGYTF. The chain couples TRBV14 to TRBJ1-2; 8 bases align to TRBD1. Trimming took 1 base from V and 4 from J; bases not matched to a gene: 2. The germline V gene has CDR1 SGHDN and CDR2 FVKESK. The CDR3 is 14 residues long.

The chain couples TRBV7-2 to TRBJ1-5; D gene ambiguous. Germline V gene sequence: CDR1 SGHTA, CDR2 FQGNSA. The CDR3 consists of 14 residues. The V and J ends lost 6 bases and 3 bases respectively, with 12 bases between them. This CDR3 is CASRVGSDNQPQHF. DNA for the CDR3: TGTGCCAGCAGGGTGGGCAGTGACAATCAGCCCCAGCATTTT.

The chain recombines TRBV9 with TRBJ1-2; D might be TRBD1 (5 bases). The CDR3 runs to 14 residues. V shed 3 bases and J shed 2 bases, with 11 bases lying between them. Germline-derived CDR1 and CDR2 are SGDLS and YYNGEE. The CDR3 is CASSGLTVNYGYTF. The CDR3 bases are TGTGCCAGCAGCGGATTGACAGTCAACTATGGCTACACCTTC.

V usage is TRBV19 and J usage is TRBJ1-3; D is uncertain. V lost 3 bases, J lost 4 bases, and 4 bases lay in between. CDR3 size: 12 residues. Per the germline V gene, CDR1 is LNHDA and CDR2 is SQIVND (reference sequence). Written as DNA, the CDR3 is TGTGCCAGTAGTATCCCGGGAAACACCATATATTTT. Its protein is CASSIPGNTIYF.

This sequence joins TRBV9 and TRBJ2-3; 13 bases map to TRBD2. Trimming at V came to 4 bases and at J to 1 base, leaving 3 bases not matched to a gene. CDR1 and CDR2 from the germline V gene are SGDLS and YYNGEE. The CDR3 is 16 amino acids. The CDR3 here is CASSITSGGGTDTQYF. The CDR3 DNA reads as TGTGCCAGCAGCATCACTAGCGGGGGGGGCACAGATACGCAGTATTTT. Full variable domain (outside the CDR3, taken from reference TRBV9 and TRBJ2-3): DSGVTQTPKHLITATGQRVTLRCSPRSGDLSVYWYQQSLDQGLQFLIQYYNGEERAKGNILERFSAQQFPDLHSELNLSSLELGDSALYFCASSITSGGGTDTQYFGPGTRLTVL.

The chain uses TRBV24-1 and TRBJ2-3, with TRBD2 matching over 10 bases. The CDR3 has 16 amino acids. Per germline, CDR1 KGHDR and CDR2 SFDVKD. V lost 4 bases and J lost 1; bases outside the gene matches: 4. The CDR3 region has the DNA TGTGCCACCAGTGAACCTCTAGCGGGGGGCACAGATACGCAGTATTTT. The encoded protein is CATSEPLAGGTDTQYF.

In its sample, this clone was seen a few times. This chain connects TRBV29-1 to TRBJ1-2, with 7 bases matching TRBD1. From germline, CDR1 is SQVTM and CDR2 ANQGSEA. J was trimmed by 5 bases and V by 4 bases; bases with no gene match: 7. The CDR3 consists of 13 residues. The CDR3 nucleotides are TGCAGCGTTGGGGCCGGGACAGATTATGGCTACACCTTC. Residues: CSVGAGTDYGYTF.

Here the CDR3 DNA reads TGTGCCAGCAGTTCCCCGGACACCACCTACGAGCAGTACTTC. Amino acids: CASSSPDTTYEQYF. J is TRBJ2-7 and V is TRBV28, with D perhaps TRBD1 (5 bases). The CDR3 is 14 amino acids. Trimming removed 4 bases at V and 2 bases at J, with 12 bases between. Germline CDR1 is MDHEN and CDR2 is SYDVKM.

V and J are TRBV5-1 and TRBJ2-1; 11 bases align to TRBD1. This CDR3 has 14 residues. After removal of 7 bases from V and 8 bases from J, the junction contained 8 bases not matched to a gene. Germline loops: CDR1 SGHRS, CDR2 YFSETQ. CDR3 residues: CASSDRGLGDEQFF. As DNA, the CDR3 is TGCGCCAGCTCGGACAGGGGGCTAGGGGATGAGCAGTTCTTC.

This chain connects TRBV18 to TRBJ1-1, with TRBD1 identical over 8 bases. Trimming cost V 3 bases and J 5 bases; bases outside gene matches: 8. CDR3 length equals 15 residues. Germline CDR1 is KGHSH and CDR2 is LQKENI. CDR3 sequence (DNA): TGTGCCAGCTCACCTGACGACAGGGGAAGGACTGAAGCTTTCTTT. Translation gives CASSPDDRGRTEAFF.

The chain recombines TRBV24-1 with TRBJ1-1, with D maybe TRBD1 (5 bases). Trimming shortened V by 4 bases and J by 1 base, and 6 bases separated the two germline ends. Germline values: CDR1 KGHDR, CDR2 SFDVKD. CDR3 size: 13 residues. The CDR3 region has the DNA TGTGCCACCAGTGAAGGGGAGAACACTGAAGCTTTCTTT. It is translated as CATSEGENTEAFF.

This clone has a handful of counts. The genes are TRBV7-9 and TRBJ2-5; 10 bases fit TRBD2. The ends lost 6 bases at V and 2 bases at J; junction bases unmatched: 3. The CDR3 contains 14 residues. Germline loops: CDR1 SEHNR, CDR2 FQNEAQ (reference sequence). CDR3: CASSRSGGQETQYF. The CDR3 DNA reads TGTGCCAGCAGTCGTAGCGGGGGGCAAGAGACCCAGTACTTC.

The chain combines TRBV2 with TRBJ1-1, with 7 bases matching TRBD1. CDR3 length equals 14 residues. Per germline, CDR1 SNHLY and CDR2 FYNNEI. V lost 6 bases and J lost 4; bases outside the gene matches: 8. The CDR3 bases are TGTGCCAGCAGGGAGACAGGGCAAGGCACTGAAGCTTTCTTT. Amino acids: CASRETGQGTEAFF.

This chain connects TRBV9 to TRBJ2-3; 7 nucleotides match TRBD2. The CDR3 is 15 residues long. Per germline, CDR1 SGDLS and CDR2 YYNGEE. J gave up 0 bases and V 2 bases, and 3 bases lay outside the gene matches. This CDR3 reads CASSVIGGSTDTQYF. In nucleotides, the CDR3 is TGTGCCAGCAGCGTCATCGGGGGGAGCACAGATACGCAGTATTTT.

The chain is built from TRBV3-1 (or the pseudogene TRBV3-2) and TRBJ1-2; 7 bases match TRBD1. Germline V gene lookup returns CDR1 LGHDT and CDR2 YNNKEL (reference sequence). This CDR3 has 12 residues. V dropped 4 bases and J dropped 6; count of bases not matched to a gene: 2. The CDR3 DNA sequence: TGTGCCAGCAGCCGACAGGGAAATGGCTACACCTTC. Its protein product is CASSRQGNGYTF.

The chain is built from TRBV12-5 and TRBJ2-7, with a possible D match to TRBD1 (5 bases). The CDR3 consists of 13 residues. Between the trimmed V and J ends, which lost 3 bases and 1 base, there was a span of 7 bases. Germline lookup yields CDR1 LGHNT and CDR2 FRNRAP. CDR3 amino acids: CASGFKGSYEQYF. The CDR3 coding sequence is TGTGCTAGTGGTTTTAAGGGGTCCTACGAGCAGTACTTC.